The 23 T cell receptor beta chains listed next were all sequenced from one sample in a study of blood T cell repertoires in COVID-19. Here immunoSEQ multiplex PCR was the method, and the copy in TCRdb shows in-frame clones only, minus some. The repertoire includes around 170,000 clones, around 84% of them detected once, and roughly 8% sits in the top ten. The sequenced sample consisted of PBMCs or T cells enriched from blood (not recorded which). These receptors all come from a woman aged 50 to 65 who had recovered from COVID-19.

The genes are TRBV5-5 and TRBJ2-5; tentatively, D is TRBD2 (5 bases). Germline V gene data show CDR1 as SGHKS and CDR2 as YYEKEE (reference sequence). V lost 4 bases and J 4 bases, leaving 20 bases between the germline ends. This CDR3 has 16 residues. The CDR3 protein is CASSRDRMSGTETQYF. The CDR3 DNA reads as TGTGCCAGCAGCCGGGATAGGATGTCAGGTACAGAGACCCAGTACTTC.

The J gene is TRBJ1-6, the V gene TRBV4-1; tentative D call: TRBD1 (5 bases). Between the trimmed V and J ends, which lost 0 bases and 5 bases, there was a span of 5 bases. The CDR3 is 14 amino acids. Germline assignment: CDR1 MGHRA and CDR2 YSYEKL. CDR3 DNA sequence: TGCGCCAGCAGCCAAGAACAGGATAATTCACCCCTCCACTTT. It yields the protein CASSQEQDNSPLHF.

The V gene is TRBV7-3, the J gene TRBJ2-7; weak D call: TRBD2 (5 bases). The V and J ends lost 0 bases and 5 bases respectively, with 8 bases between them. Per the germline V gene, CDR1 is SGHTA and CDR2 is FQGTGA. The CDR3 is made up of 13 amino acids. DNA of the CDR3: TGTGCCAGCAGCTTAACGTCCGGGGACGAGCAGTACTTC. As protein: CASSLTSGDEQYF.

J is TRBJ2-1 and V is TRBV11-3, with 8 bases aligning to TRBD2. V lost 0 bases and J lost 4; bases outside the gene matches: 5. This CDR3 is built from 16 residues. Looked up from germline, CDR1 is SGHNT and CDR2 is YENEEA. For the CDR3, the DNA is TGTGCCAGCAGCTTAGAGCAGGTAGCGGGATACAATGAGCAGTTCTTC. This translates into CASSLEQVAGYNEQFF.

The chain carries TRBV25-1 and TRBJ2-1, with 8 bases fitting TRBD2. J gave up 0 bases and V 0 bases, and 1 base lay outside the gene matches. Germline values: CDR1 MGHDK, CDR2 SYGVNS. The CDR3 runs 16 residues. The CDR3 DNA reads TGTGCCAGCAGTGAATACGGGACTAGCTCCTACAATGAGCAGTTCTTC. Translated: CASSEYGTSSYNEQFF.

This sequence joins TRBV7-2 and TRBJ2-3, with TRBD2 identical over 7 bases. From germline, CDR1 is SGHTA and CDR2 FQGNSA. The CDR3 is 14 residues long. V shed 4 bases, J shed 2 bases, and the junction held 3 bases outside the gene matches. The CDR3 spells CASSYAGATDTQYF. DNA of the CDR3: TGTGCCAGCAGCTATGCGGGAGCCACAGATACGCAGTATTTT.

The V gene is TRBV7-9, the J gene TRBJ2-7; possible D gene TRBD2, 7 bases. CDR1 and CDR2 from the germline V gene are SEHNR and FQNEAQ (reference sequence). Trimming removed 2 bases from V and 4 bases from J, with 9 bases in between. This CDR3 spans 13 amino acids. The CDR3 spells CASSLRGGYEQYF. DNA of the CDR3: TGTGCCAGCAGCTTAAGGGGGGGATACGAGCAGTACTTC.

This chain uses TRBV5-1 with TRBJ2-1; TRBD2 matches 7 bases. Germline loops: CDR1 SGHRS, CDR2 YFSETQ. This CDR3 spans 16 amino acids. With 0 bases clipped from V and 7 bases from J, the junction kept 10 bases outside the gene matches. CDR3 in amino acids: CASSLGRTSLLNEQFF. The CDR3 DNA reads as TGCGCCAGCAGCTTGGGGAGGACTAGTCTACTAAATGAGCAGTTCTTC.

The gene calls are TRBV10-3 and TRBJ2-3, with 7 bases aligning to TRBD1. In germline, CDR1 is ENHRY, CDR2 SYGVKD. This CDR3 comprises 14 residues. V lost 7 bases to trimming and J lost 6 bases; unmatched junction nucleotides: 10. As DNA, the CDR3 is TGTGCCATCAACTCAGGGACAGACACGGATACGCAGTATTTT. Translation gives CAINSGTDTDTQYF.

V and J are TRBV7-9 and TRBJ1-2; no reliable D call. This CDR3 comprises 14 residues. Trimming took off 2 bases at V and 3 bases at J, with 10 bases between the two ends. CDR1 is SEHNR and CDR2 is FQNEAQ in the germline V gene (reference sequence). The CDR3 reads CASSLMGLHYGYTF. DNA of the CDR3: TGTGCCAGCAGCTTAATGGGCCTCCACTATGGCTACACCTTC.

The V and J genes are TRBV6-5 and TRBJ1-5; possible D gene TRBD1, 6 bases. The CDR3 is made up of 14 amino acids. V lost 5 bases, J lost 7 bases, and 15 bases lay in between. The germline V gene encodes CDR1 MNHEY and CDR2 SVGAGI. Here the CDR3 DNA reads TGTGCCAGCAGTCAGGGGTGGTTGGACCAGCCCCAGCATTTT. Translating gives CASSQGWLDQPQHF.

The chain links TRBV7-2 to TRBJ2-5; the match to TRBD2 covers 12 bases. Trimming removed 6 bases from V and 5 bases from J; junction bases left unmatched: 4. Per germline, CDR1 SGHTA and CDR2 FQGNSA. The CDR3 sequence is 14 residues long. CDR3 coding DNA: TGTGCCAGCAGGCTAGCGGGGGGGGTGGAGACCCAGTACTTC. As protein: CASRLAGGVETQYF. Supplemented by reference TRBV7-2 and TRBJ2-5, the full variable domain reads GAGVSQSPSNKVTEKGKDVELRCDPISGHTALYWYRQSLGQGLEFLIYFQGNSAPDKSGLPSDRFSAERTGGSVSTLTIQRTQQEDSAVYLCASRLAGGVETQYFGPGTRLLVL.

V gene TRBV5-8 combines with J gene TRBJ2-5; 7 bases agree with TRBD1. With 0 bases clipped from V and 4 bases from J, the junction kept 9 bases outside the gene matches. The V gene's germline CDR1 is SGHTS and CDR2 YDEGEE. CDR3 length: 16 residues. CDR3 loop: CASSLGGRGFGETQYF. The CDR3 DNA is TGTGCCAGCAGCTTGGGAGGCAGGGGGTTCGGAGAGACCCAGTACTTC.

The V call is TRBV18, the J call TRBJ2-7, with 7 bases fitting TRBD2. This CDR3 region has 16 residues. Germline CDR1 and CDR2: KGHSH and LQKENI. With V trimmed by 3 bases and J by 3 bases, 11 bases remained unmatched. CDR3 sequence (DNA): TGTGCCAGCTCACCTTTTGGAAGCGGGGACTTCTACGAGCAGTACTTC. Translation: CASSPFGSGDFYEQYF.

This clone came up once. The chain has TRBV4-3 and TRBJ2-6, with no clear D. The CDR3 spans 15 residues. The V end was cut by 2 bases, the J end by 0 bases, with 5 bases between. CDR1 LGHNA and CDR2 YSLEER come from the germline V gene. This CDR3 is CASSQQSSGANVLTF. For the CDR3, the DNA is TGCGCCAGCAGCCAACAGTCCTCTGGGGCCAACGTCCTGACTTTC.

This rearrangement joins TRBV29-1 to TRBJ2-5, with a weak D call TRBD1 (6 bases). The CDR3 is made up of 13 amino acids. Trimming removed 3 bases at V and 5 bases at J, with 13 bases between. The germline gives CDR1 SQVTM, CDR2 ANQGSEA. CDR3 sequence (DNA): TGCAGCGTTGATAAGGGGGTGGGTGAGACCCAGTACTTC. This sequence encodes CSVDKGVGETQYF.

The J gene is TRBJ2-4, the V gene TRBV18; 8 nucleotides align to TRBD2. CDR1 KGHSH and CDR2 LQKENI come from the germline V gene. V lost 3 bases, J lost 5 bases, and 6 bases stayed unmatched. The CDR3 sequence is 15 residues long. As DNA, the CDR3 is TGTGCCAGCTCACCCGGGGCTAGCGGGCAAAACATTCAGTACTTC. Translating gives CASSPGASGQNIQYF.

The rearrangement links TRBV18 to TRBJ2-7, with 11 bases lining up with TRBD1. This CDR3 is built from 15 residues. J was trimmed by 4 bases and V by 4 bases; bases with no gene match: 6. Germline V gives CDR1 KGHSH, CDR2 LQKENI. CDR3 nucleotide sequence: TGTGCCAGCTCACATCCGGGGACAGGGGGTTACGAGCAGTACTTC. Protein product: CASSHPGTGGYEQYF.

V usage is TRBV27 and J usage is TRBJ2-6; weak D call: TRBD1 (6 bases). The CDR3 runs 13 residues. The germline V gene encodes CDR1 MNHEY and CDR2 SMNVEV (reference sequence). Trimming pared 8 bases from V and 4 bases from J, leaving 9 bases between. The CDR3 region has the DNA TGTGCCAGCGGGGGCTCGGGGGCCAACGTCCTGACTTTC. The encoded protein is CASGGSGANVLTF.

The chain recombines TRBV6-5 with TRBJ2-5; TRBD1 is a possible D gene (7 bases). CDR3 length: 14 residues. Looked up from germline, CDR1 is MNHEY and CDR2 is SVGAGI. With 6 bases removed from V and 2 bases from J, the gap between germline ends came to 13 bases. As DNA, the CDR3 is TGTGCCAGCAGAACAGGGGACTCACAAGAGACCCAGTACTTC. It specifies CASRTGDSQETQYF.

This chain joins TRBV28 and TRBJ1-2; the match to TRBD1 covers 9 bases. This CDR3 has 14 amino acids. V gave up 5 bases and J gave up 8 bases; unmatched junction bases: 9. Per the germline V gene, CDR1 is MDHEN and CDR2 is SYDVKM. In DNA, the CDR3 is TGTGCCAGCAGTCTACGACAGGGGGGAAGCGGCTACACCTTC. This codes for CASSLRQGGSGYTF.

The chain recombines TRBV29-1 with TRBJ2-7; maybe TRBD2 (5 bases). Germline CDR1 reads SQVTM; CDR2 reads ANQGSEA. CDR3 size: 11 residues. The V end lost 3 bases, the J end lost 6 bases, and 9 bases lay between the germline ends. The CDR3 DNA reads TGCAGCGTTGACGCCGGGGTCGAGCAGTACTTC. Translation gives CSVDAGVEQYF.

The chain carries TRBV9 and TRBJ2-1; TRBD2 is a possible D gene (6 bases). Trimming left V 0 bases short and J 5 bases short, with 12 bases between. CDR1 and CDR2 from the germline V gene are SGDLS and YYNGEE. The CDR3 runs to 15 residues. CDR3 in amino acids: CASSVARGLNNEQFF. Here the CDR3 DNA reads TGTGCCAGCAGCGTAGCTAGGGGACTGAACAATGAGCAGTTCTTC. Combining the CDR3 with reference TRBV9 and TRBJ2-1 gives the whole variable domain DSGVTQTPKHLITATGQRVTLRCSPRSGDLSVYWYQQSLDQGLQFLIQYYNGEERAKGNILERFSAQQFPDLHSELNLSSLELGDSALYFCASSVARGLNNEQFFGPGTRLTVL.